This is a list of T cell receptor beta chains from one sample in a study of T cells after posttransplantation cyclophosphamide. Here immunoSEQ multiplex PCR was the method, and the copy in TCRdb shows in-frame clones only, minus some. Here the sample spans about 36,000 clones, approximately 78% being singletons. Source: CD4+ T cells sorted from blood, taken 1,800 to 2,000 days after a stem cell transplant with posttransplant cyclophosphamide. The source of these receptors is a female patient between 40 and 50 years old who received an allogeneic stem cell transplant from a related donor, was CMV-positive, and had no GVHD. A share of the T cells may be of graft donor origin. CDR3s include the opening cysteine and the closing phenylalanine or tryptophan. D genes are given only for firm matches. The size of a clone is reported for some rows only, either as once, few or many, or as a class for expanded clones.

J	D	size	V	DNA	CDR3
TRBJ1-1	TRBD1	.	TRBV5-1	TGCGCCAGCAGCGGCGGGACAGAGACCATGAACACTGAAGCTTTCTTT	CASSGGTETMNTEAFF
TRBJ1-5	.	once	TRBV11-2	TGTGCCAGCAGCTTAGCCGGGGGCAATCAGCCCCAGCATTTT	CASSLAGGNQPQHF
TRBJ2-7	TRBD2	once	TRBV11-1	TGTGCCAGCAGCCCCGGGACTAGCGGGCTCTACGAGCAGTACTTC	CASSPGTSGLYEQYF
TRBJ2-3	TRBD2	once	TRBV5-4	TGTGCCAGCAGCTGGCGGACTAGCGAAGATACGCAGTATTTT	CASSWRTSEDTQYF
TRBJ1-2	.	.	TRBV29-1	TGCAGCGTCCTTGACGGGGGGGCTAACTATGGCTACACCTTC	CSVLDGGANYGYTF
TRBJ1-3	.	.	TRBV7-2	TGTGCCAGCAGCTCCAGGGTTGACGGAAACACCATATATTTT	CASSSRVDGNTIYF
TRBJ1-3	.	few	TRBV16	TGTGCCAGCAGCCGGGCGTCCGGCTCTGGAAACACCATATATTTT	CASSRASGSGNTIYF
TRBJ2-7	TRBD1	.	TRBV6-1	TGTGCCAGCAGTGAAGATCGGACAGGGAGCTCCTACGAGCAGTACTTC	CASSEDRTGSSYEQYF
TRBJ2-1	TRBD1	.	TRBV7-3	TGTGCCAGCAGCTTAACGGGGCTCCGGACAGGTGAGCAGTTCTTC	CASSLTGLRTGEQFF
TRBJ1-4	.	.	TRBV10-3	TGTGCCATCAGCCAACATACAGGGAAGTTTCATGAAAAACTGTTTTTT	CAISQHTGKFHEKLFF
TRBJ2-3	.	once	TRBV6-5	TGTGCCAGCCGGAGGGAAGGCACAGATACGCAGTATTTT	CASRREGTDTQYF
TRBJ2-3	.	.	TRBV5-1	TGCGCCAGCTTTAGTGGGGGCAAAGAGCATACGCAGTATTTT	CASFSGGKEHTQYF
TRBJ2-1	.	.	TRBV18	TGTGCCAGCTTCCGAGGAGGGGTGTCCTACAATGAGCAGTTCTTC	CASFRGGVSYNEQFF
TRBJ2-7	TRBD1	.	TRBV18	TGTGCCAGCTCACCCGACAGGGGGGCCTCCTACGAGCAGTACTTC	CASSPDRGASYEQYF
TRBJ1-5	TRBD1	.	TRBV2	TGTGCCAGCAGTGAAAAGGTCGTCGGGACAGCCCTCAATCAGCCCCAGCATTTT	CASSEKVVGTALNQPQHF
TRBJ1-1	TRBD1	.	TRBV19	TGTGCCAGTAGTACCCTTGGGAGTCAGGGGGCGCCGGCTGAAGCTTTCTTT	CASSTLGSQGAPAEAFF
TRBJ2-1	TRBD1	.	TRBV7-6	TGTGCCAGCAGCTTATTTGGGACAGGGGTCTACAATGAGCAGTTCTTC	CASSLFGTGVYNEQFF
TRBJ1-6	TRBD1	.	TRBV19	TGTGCCAGTAGTATTGGGACAGGGACGGGGAATTCACCCCTCCACTTT	CASSIGTGTGNSPLHF
TRBJ2-1	TRBD2	once	TRBV7-8	TGTGCCAGCAGCTCCCCTAGCGGGGTCTCCTATATCGACAATGAGCAGTTCTTC	CASSSPSGVSYIDNEQFF
TRBJ2-5	.	few	TRBV18	TGTGCCAGCTCACCACCGTCAGGGTGGGAGACCCAGTACTTC	CASSPPSGWETQYF
TRBJ2-3	.	.	TRBV4-2	TGTGCCAGCAGCCAGAGGGCAGGGGGCACAGATACGCAGTATTTT	CASSQRAGGTDTQYF
TRBJ1-5	TRBD1	.	TRBV6-1	TGTGCCAGCAGTGAATTGACAGGGGCAAATCAGCCCCAGCATTTT	CASSELTGANQPQHF
TRBJ2-2	.	.	TRBV2	TGTGCCAGCAGTGGGGGGGAAAACACCGGGGAGCTGTTTTTT	CASSGGENTGELFF
TRBJ2-7	.	.	TRBV21-1	TGTGCCACTCAGACAGGTGAGGGTTACGAGCAGTACTTC	CATQTGEGYEQYF
TRBJ2-5	TRBD1	once	TRBV9	TGTGCCAGCAGCGTAGCAGGGGGAAGGGGGCAAGAGACCCAGTACTTC	CASSVAGGRGQETQYF
TRBJ1-1	.	few	TRBV29-1	TGCAGCGTGCAGGGTTTCAGCACTGAAGCTTTCTTT	CSVQGFSTEAFF
TRBJ1-6	TRBD1	medium-sized	TRBV19	TGTGCCAGTAGTATAGAACGGACAGGGAGATCACCCCTCCACTTT	CASSIERTGRSPLHF
TRBJ2-1	TRBD1	.	TRBV25-1	TGTGCCAGCAGTAGAGTCGGGACAGGACCATACAATGAGCAGTTCTTC	CASSRVGTGPYNEQFF
TRBJ1-6	.	few	TRBV9	TGTGCCAGCAGCGTAGGCCCGAGGAATAATTCACCCCTCCACTTT	CASSVGPRNNSPLHF
TRBJ2-5	TRBD1	.	TRBV5-6	TGTGCCAGCAGCTTGTGGGACAGGGGAGGAGAGACCCAGTACTTC	CASSLWDRGGETQYF
TRBJ2-2	.	.	TRBV28	TGTGCCAGCAGTTTTATCGACAGAATCACCGGGGAGCTGTTTTTT	CASSFIDRITGELFF
TRBJ2-4	TRBD1	once	TRBV7-9	TGTGCCAGCAGCTTACGACAGGGACGGGACATTCAGTACTTC	CASSLRQGRDIQYF
TRBJ2-1	TRBD2	once	TRBV19	TGTGCCAGTACGCGACGGTGGGGGGGAAACAATGAGCAGTTCTTC	CASTRRWGGNNEQFF
TRBJ2-7	TRBD1	.	TRBV5-4	TGTGCCAGCAGCTCGCCGGGACAGGGGTACGAGCAGTACTTC	CASSSPGQGYEQYF
TRBJ2-7	.	.	TRBV28	TGTGCCAGCAGTGCTCCGGGACAAAAAGTTTCCTACGAGCAGTACTTC	CASSAPGQKVSYEQYF
TRBJ2-3	.	.	TRBV7-9	TGTGCCAGCATCCCGAGCGGTTCTACAGATACGCAGTATTTT	CASIPSGSTDTQYF
TRBJ1-4	.	.	TRBV6-1	TGTGCCAGCAGTGAAGCTTTAACAGGGTATGGTGAAAAACTGTTTTTT	CASSEALTGYGEKLFF
TRBJ1-6	.	few	TRBV13	TGTGCCAGCAGCTTAGGCCGGGACGGGAGCTCCTATAATTCACCCCTCCACTTT	CASSLGRDGSSYNSPLHF
TRBJ2-7	.	.	TRBV21-1	TGTGCCAGCGGCTCTCCAGACAGACCCTACGAGCAGTACTTC	CASGSPDRPYEQYF
TRBJ1-6	TRBD1	few	TRBV7-2	TGTGCCAGCGGACAGGGATTTAATTCACCCCTCCACTTT	CASGQGFNSPLHF
TRBJ2-5	TRBD2	.	TRBV7-2	TGTGCCAGCAGCTTAGAAGGGACTAGCGTTTGGGAGACCCAGTACTTC	CASSLEGTSVWETQYF
TRBJ2-2	TRBD1	.	TRBV5-1	TGCGCCAGCAGCTTGGAGACAGGGACCGGGGAGCTGTTTTTT	CASSLETGTGELFF
TRBJ1-4	.	few	TRBV2	TGTGCCAGCAGTGAAAGGGGGAGAGGGGCTAATGAAAAACTGTTTTTT	CASSERGRGANEKLFF
TRBJ1-5	.	.	TRBV18	TGTGCCAGCTCACCTTACACCACTGGGAGTAGCAATCAGCCCCAGCATTTT	CASSPYTTGSSNQPQHF
TRBJ1-1	.	.	TRBV19	TGTGCCAGTAGTATCCTAGGGAACACTGAAGCTTTCTTT	CASSILGNTEAFF
TRBJ2-3	.	.	TRBV7-9	TGTGCCAGCAGCTCGACTACCCCCACAGATACGCAGTATTTT	CASSSTTPTDTQYF
TRBJ2-3	.	.	TRBV9	TGTGCCAGCAGCGTAACTCATGGGGCACCTGATACGCAGTATTTT	CASSVTHGAPDTQYF
TRBJ1-5	.	.	TRBV19	TGTGCCAGTAGCCCCGCGCGACAGGATCTCGGGGGCAATCAGCCCCAGCATTTT	CASSPARQDLGGNQPQHF
TRBJ1-2	.	.	TRBV19	TGTGCCAGTAGTATAAGTACAGGGCACTATGGCTACACCTTC	CASSISTGHYGYTF
TRBJ2-1	TRBD2	.	TRBV4-1	TGCGCCAGCAGCCAGCCACTAGCGGGGGGAGGGAATGAGCAGTTCTTC	CASSQPLAGGGNEQFF
TRBJ2-1	TRBD2	few	TRBV14	TGTGCCAGCAGCCCGAGGGGACTAGCGGGGGCCCCCAATGAGCAGTTCTTC	CASSPRGLAGAPNEQFF
TRBJ1-2	.	.	TRBV10-3	TGTGCCATCAGTGAAGGCAGGGGCAACTATGGCTACACCTTC	CAISEGRGNYGYTF
TRBJ2-7	TRBD2	.	TRBV7-9	TGTGCCAGCAGCTTACTTGCGGGGGACTCCTACGAGCAGTACTTC	CASSLLAGDSYEQYF
TRBJ2-5	TRBD1	.	TRBV11-3	TGTGCCAGCAGCATTACAGGGGTAGGGACCCAGTACTTC	CASSITGVGTQYF
TRBJ1-2	.	.	TRBV6-6	TGTGCCAGCAGTTACGAAGGGGTCCGGGATGGCTACACCTTC	CASSYEGVRDGYTF
TRBJ2-5	.	once	TRBV10-1	TGCGCCAGCAGTGAGAAGGCAGGGGAAGAGACCCAGTACTTC	CASSEKAGEETQYF